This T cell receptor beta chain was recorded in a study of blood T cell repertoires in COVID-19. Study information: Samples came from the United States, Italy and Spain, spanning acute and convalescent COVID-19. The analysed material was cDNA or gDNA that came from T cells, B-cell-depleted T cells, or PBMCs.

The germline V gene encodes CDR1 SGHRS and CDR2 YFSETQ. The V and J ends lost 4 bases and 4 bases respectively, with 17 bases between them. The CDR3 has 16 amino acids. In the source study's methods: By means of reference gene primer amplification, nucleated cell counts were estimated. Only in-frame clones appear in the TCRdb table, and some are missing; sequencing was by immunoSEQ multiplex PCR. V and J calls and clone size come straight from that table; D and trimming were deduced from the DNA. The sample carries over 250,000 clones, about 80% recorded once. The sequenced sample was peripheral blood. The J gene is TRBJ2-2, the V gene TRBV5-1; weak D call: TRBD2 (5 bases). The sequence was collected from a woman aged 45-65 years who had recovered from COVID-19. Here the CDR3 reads CASSPDRERRTGELFF. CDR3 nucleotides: TGCGCCAGCAGCCCCGATAGGGAGCGGCGCACCGGGGAGCTGTTTTTT.